The next 32 T cell receptor beta chains were all read from a single sample in a study of response to subunit inactivated influenza vaccine. TCRdb analysed the RT-PCR reads with MiXCR anew, one entry per CDR3 protein. The sample shows 500,000 to 550,000 distinct CDR3 sequences, roughly 7.6% of them seen only once. The input for sequencing was PBMCs from blood, taken roughly 24 months after vaccination. Receptor source: a man between 45 and 75 years old who received an inactivated influenza vaccine.

This clonotype was counted many times. This chain connects TRBV12-3 or TRBV12-4 to TRBJ2-2, with 7 bases matching TRBD2. The CDR3 spans 14 residues. After removal of 5 bases from V and 4 bases from J, the junction contained 4 bases not matched to a gene. The CDR3, as DNA: TGTGCCAGCAGTGCCAGCGGGACCACCGGGGAGCTGTTTTTT. Protein: CASSASGTTGELFF.

This clonotype was counted many times. The chain carries TRBV20-1 and TRBJ2-7; 9 bases are shared with TRBD2. Losses at the gene ends were 0 bases for V and 3 bases for J; bases not matched to a gene: 6. Germline V CDR1 and CDR2: DFQATT, SNEGSKA (reference sequence). This CDR3 comprises 15 residues. CDR3 amino acids: CSARDRASGDYEQYF. The DNA of the CDR3 is TGCAGTGCTAGAGATAGGGCTAGCGGGGACTACGAGCAGTACTTC.

The table lists this clonotype with a few counts. The rearrangement joins TRBV15 to TRBJ2-7; D unresolved. This CDR3 is 15 amino acids long. The ends were cut back, 0 bases at V and 2 bases at J, with 11 bases in the middle. Germline assignment: CDR1 LNHNV and CDR2 YYDKDF (reference sequence). This CDR3 reads CATSRDPAVTYEQYF. In nucleotides, the CDR3 is TGTGCCACCAGCAGAGATCCGGCGGTTACCTACGAGCAGTACTTC.

The chain couples TRBV12-3 or TRBV12-4 to TRBJ2-7; 8 nucleotides agree with TRBD1. V was clipped by 3 bases and J by 4 bases; unmatched bases: 14. The CDR3 totals 17 residues. CDR3 DNA: TGTGCCAGCAGTTTGCAGGGACAGGTACCGTTCCATTACGAGCAGTACTTC. Amino acid sequence: CASSLQGQVPFHYEQYF.

This clonotype came up a few times. This chain connects TRBV28 to TRBJ1-1; D ambiguous. The germline V gene has CDR1 MDHEN and CDR2 SYDVKM. Trimming stripped 6 bases from V and 1 base from J, with 12 bases between. The CDR3 consists of 14 residues. CDR3 sequence reads: CASSRLLPNTEAFF. The CDR3 region has the DNA TGTGCCAGCAGCCGCCTTCTTCCGAACACTGAAGCTTTCTTT.

The genes are TRBV30 and TRBJ2-6; D unclear. The ends were cut back, 2 bases at V and 1 base at J, with 6 bases in the middle. The CDR3 runs 14 residues. Germline V gives CDR1 GTSNPN, CDR2 SVGIG (reference sequence). The CDR3 reads CAWSRGSGANVLTF. CDR3 DNA: TGTGCCTGGAGTCGTGGATCTGGGGCCAACGTCCTGACTTTC.

The chain couples TRBV20-1 to TRBJ2-2; D call uncertain. Germline V lookup: CDR1 DFQATT, CDR2 SNEGSKA (reference sequence). The CDR3 runs to 13 residues. CDR3: CSPTRRRTGELFF. Here the CDR3 DNA reads TGCAGCCCCACCCGGAGACGCACCGGGGAGCTGTTTTTT.

Comments on this clonotype: This may come from a read error, since a much larger clone is one base off. The J gene is TRBJ2-7, the V gene TRBV3-1; perhaps TRBD2 as D (5 bases). The CDR3 contains 14 residues. Germline V gives CDR1 LGHDT, CDR2 YNNKEL (reference sequence). V lost 4 bases to trimming and J lost 5 bases, with 15 bases between them. CDR3: CASSPGPGTDEQYF. The CDR3, as DNA: TGTGCCAGCAGCCCTGGACCGGGAACCGACGAGCAGTACTTC.

This clonotype was seen more than once but under ten times. V gene TRBV27 combines with J gene TRBJ1-6; no firm D call. CDR3 size: 12 residues. Germline assignment: CDR1 MNHEY and CDR2 SMNVEV (reference sequence). V was pared by 4 bases and J by 5 bases, with 3 bases between. The CDR3 DNA is TGTGCCAGCAGTTCCAATAATTCACCCCTCCACTTT. Its protein is CASSSNNSPLHF.

This clonotype has ten or more counts. The J gene is TRBJ2-7, the V gene TRBV7-2, with 11 bases identical to TRBD1. V dropped 5 bases and J dropped 1; count of bases not matched to a gene: 4. Germline CDR1 is SGHTA and CDR2 is FQGNSA. The CDR3 has 15 amino acids. CDR3 bases: TGTGCCAGCAGCGACCGGGACAGGGGGTCCTACGAGCAGTACTTC. Translating it yields CASSDRDRGSYEQYF.

This clonotype was seen more than once but under ten times. The chain couples TRBV10-3 to TRBJ2-7; weak D call: TRBD1 (6 bases). Germline V CDR1 and CDR2: ENHRY, SYGVKD. The CDR3 has 12 residues. Trimming shortened V by 5 bases and J by 6 bases, and 11 bases separated the two germline ends. The CDR3 protein is CAISQGRLEQYF. The CDR3 DNA is TGTGCCATCAGTCAGGGGCGCCTCGAGCAGTACTTC.

This clonotype was seen at least ten times. The rearrangement uses TRBV5-1 and TRBJ1-2; 7 bases match TRBD1. Germline CDR1 reads SGHRS; CDR2 reads YFSETQ. The CDR3 is 14 amino acids. J gave up 7 bases and V 0 bases, and 6 bases lay outside the gene matches. The CDR3 DNA follows: TGCGCCAGCAGCTTGGGGGCGACAGGGTCTGGCTACACCTTC. Translating gives CASSLGATGSGYTF.

This chain joins TRBV29-1 and TRBJ2-7; D possibly corresponds to TRBD2 (5 bases). The CDR3 covers 12 residues. The V gene lost 2 bases and the J gene lost 2 bases, with 7 bases spanning the gap. The germline gives CDR1 SQVTM, CDR2 ANQGSEA. In nucleotides, the CDR3 is TGCAGCGTTGAACGGGGTACCTACGAGCAGTACTTC. Its translation: CSVERGTYEQYF.

The chain employs TRBV28 and TRBJ1-1; no clear D. V was shortened by 6 bases and J by 3 bases, with 8 bases between the two germline ends. The CDR3 is 12 residues long. Germline V lookup: CDR1 MDHEN, CDR2 SYDVKM. CDR3 bases: TGTGCCAGCAGGGCCGTTGACACTGAAGCTTTCTTT. Its translation: CASRAVDTEAFF.

This chain links TRBV4-1 with TRBJ2-7; 7 bases fit TRBD2. J gave up 5 bases and V 4 bases, and 8 bases lay outside the gene matches. This CDR3 is built from 14 residues. Germline loops: CDR1 MGHRA, CDR2 YSYEKL. The CDR3 coding sequence is TGCGCCAGCAGCCCAGGTTGGGGGGGAGACGAGCAGTACTTC. Protein: CASSPGWGGDEQYF.

The CDR3 DNA follows: TGCAGTGCTAGCTCGTTTGACAGGGAAGAGACCCAGTACTTC. This gives the protein CSASSFDREETQYF. The V gene is TRBV20-1, the J gene TRBJ2-5; 7 positions match TRBD1. Germline V lookup: CDR1 DFQATT, CDR2 SNEGSKA (reference sequence). CDR3 size: 14 residues. With 3 bases clipped from V and 3 bases from J, the junction kept 7 bases outside the gene matches.

This chain uses TRBV20-1 with TRBJ2-5; the match to TRBD2 covers 10 bases. CDR1 and CDR2 (germline): DFQATT, SNEGSKA (reference sequence). The CDR3 has 15 amino acids. V was pared by 0 bases and J by 2 bases, with 3 bases of the junction left unmatched. This CDR3 is CSARDGTSVQETQYF. The DNA for the CDR3 is TGCAGTGCTAGAGATGGGACTAGCGTTCAAGAGACCCAGTACTTC.

This clonotype has only a few counts. The chain recombines TRBV27 with TRBJ1-2; TRBD1 aligns across 12 bases. CDR1 and CDR2 from the germline V gene are MNHEY and SMNVEV (reference sequence). The CDR3 totals 16 residues. V lost 4 bases, J lost 3 bases, and 6 bases stayed unmatched. CDR3: CASSSGTGGADYGYTF. CDR3 nucleotide sequence: TGTGCCAGCAGTTCCGGGACAGGGGGCGCTGACTATGGCTACACCTTC.

This clonotype has at least ten counts. The V gene is TRBV11-1, the J gene TRBJ2-3; 9 nucleotides align to TRBD2. J was trimmed by 8 bases and V by 4 bases; bases with no gene match: 19. Germline CDR1 and CDR2: SGHAT and FQDESV (reference sequence). CDR3 length: 18 amino acids. The CDR3 coding sequence is TGTGCCAGCAGCTCTATCCAAGGAGGTAGCGGGAGAGGTGGTACGCAGTATTTT. Translating gives CASSSIQGGSGRGGTQYF. Combining the CDR3 with reference TRBV11-1 and TRBJ2-3 gives the whole variable domain EAEVAQSPRYKITEKSQAVAFWCDPISGHATLYWYRQILGQGPELLVQFQDESVVDDSQLPKDRFSAERLKGVDSTLKIQPAELGDSAMYLCASSSIQGGSGRGGTQYFGPGTRLTVL.

Only a few counts were recorded for this clonotype. The rearrangement joins TRBV4-2 to TRBJ2-3; D not certain. V was shortened by 0 bases and J by 2 bases, with 6 bases between the two germline ends. This CDR3 region has 14 residues. Germline loops: CDR1 LGHNA, CDR2 YNFKEQ. This chain's CDR3 is CASSQETVTDTQYF. For the CDR3, the DNA is TGTGCCAGCAGCCAAGAAACCGTCACAGATACGCAGTATTTT.

There are a few counts of this clonotype. J is TRBJ2-2 and V is TRBV6-1; TRBD1 agrees at 11 bases. Germline V gives CDR1 MNHNS, CDR2 SASEGT. Trimming cost V 7 bases and J 5 bases; bases outside gene matches: 9. The CDR3 is 16 residues long. DNA for the CDR3: TGTGCCAGCATCCCGCAAGGGACAGGGGGTACCGGGGAGCTGTTTTTT. The encoded protein is CASIPQGTGGTGELFF.

The sample holds a few counts of this clonotype. The chain links TRBV7-9 to TRBJ1-2; D remains ambiguous. The CDR3 consists of 13 residues. V lost 1 base and J lost 5, with 8 bases in between. Germline V gene data show CDR1 as SEHNR and CDR2 as FQNEAQ (reference sequence). The CDR3 bases are TGTGCCAGCAGCTTAGTGTCGGGATATGGCTACACCTTC. Translation gives CASSLVSGYGYTF.

This clonotype was recorded many times. The CDR3 region is CSAQGAIGTEAFF. Written as DNA, the CDR3 is TGCAGCGCCCAGGGGGCCATCGGCACTGAAGCTTTCTTT. V usage is TRBV29-1 and J usage is TRBJ1-1, with 8 bases identical to TRBD1. This CDR3 spans 13 amino acids. Germline V CDR1 and CDR2: SQVTM, ANQGSEA. V lost 7 bases to trimming and J lost 4 bases; unmatched junction nucleotides: 8.

The gene calls are TRBV6-6 and TRBJ1-3; D is undetermined. V lost 2 bases to trimming and J lost 9 bases, with 8 bases between them. The CDR3 is 12 amino acids. Germline V gives CDR1 MNHNY, CDR2 SVGAGI (reference sequence). The CDR3 DNA follows: TGTGCCAGCAGTTACAACCGGGGCACCATATATTTT. Amino acid sequence: CASSYNRGTIYF.

The J gene is TRBJ2-3, the V gene TRBV27; 9 bases match TRBD2. The ends lost 6 bases at V and 5 bases at J; junction bases unmatched: 9. Germline lookup yields CDR1 MNHEY and CDR2 SMNVEV (reference sequence). The CDR3 loop spans 15 amino acids. DNA of the CDR3: TGTGCCAGCAGGTCCGGGACTAGCAGTCAAGATACGCAGTATTTT. Amino acids: CASRSGTSSQDTQYF.

The table lists this clonotype with many counts. This sequence joins TRBV20-1 and TRBJ2-3; D is undetermined. The V gene's germline CDR1 is DFQATT and CDR2 SNEGSKA (reference sequence). Trimming took 3 bases from V and 2 from J, leaving 3 bases between them. The CDR3 is made up of 11 amino acids. Here the CDR3 DNA reads TGCAGTGCTAGGACCACAGATACGCAGTATTTT. This codes for CSARTTDTQYF.

This clonotype was seen at least ten times. The CDR3: CASSLVSGKGSNEQFF. CDR3 DNA sequence: TGCGCCAGCAGCTTGGTGAGCGGGAAGGGCTCGAATGAGCAGTTCTTC. The rearrangement uses TRBV5-1 and TRBJ2-1, with 7 bases fitting TRBD2. The V and J ends lost 0 bases and 7 bases, in that order; junction bases with no gene match: 10. This CDR3 region has 16 residues. Germline loops: CDR1 SGHRS, CDR2 YFSETQ. The full variable domain, its missing parts supplied by reference TRBV5-1 and TRBJ2-1, is KAGVTQTPRYLIKTRGQQVTLSCSPISGHRSVSWYQQTPGQGLQFLFEYFSETQRNKGNFPGRFSGRQFSNSRSEMNVSTLELGDSALYLCASSLVSGKGSNEQFFGPGTRLTVL.

This chain joins TRBV7-2 and TRBJ2-1; TRBD1 matches 9 bases. The CDR3 is 16 residues long. Trimming cost V 3 bases and J 4 bases; bases outside gene matches: 7. The V gene's germline CDR1 is SGHTA and CDR2 FQGNSA. CDR3 region: CASSLVGQGTYNEQFF. DNA of the CDR3: TGTGCCAGCAGCTTGGTAGGACAGGGGACATACAATGAGCAGTTCTTC.

The chain links TRBV6-5 to TRBJ2-2; a weak D match, TRBD2 (5 bases). The CDR3 spans 16 residues. Germline V gene sequence: CDR1 MNHEY, CDR2 SVGAGI. V was trimmed by 3 bases and J by 2 bases, leaving 13 bases between them. CDR3 DNA: TGTGCCAGCAGTTATACCCCCAGGACTAACACCGGGGAGCTGTTTTTT. Its translation is CASSYTPRTNTGELFF.

The V call is TRBV15, the J call TRBJ2-1, with TRBD2 matching over 9 bases. The CDR3 is 15 residues long. The J segment lost 6 bases and the V segment lost 2 bases, leaving 5 bases of the junction unmatched. Germline CDR1 LNHNV, CDR2 YYDKDF (reference sequence). The CDR3 region has the DNA TGTGCCACCAGCAGACGGCGGGAGGGAGGCAATGAGCAGTTCTTC. Its translation: CATSRRREGGNEQFF.

Ten or more counts support this clonotype. The chain recombines TRBV20-1 with TRBJ2-7; D not certain. CDR3 length equals 11 residues. Trimming removed 0 bases at V and 5 bases at J, with 5 bases between. CDR1 is DFQATT and CDR2 is SNEGSKA in the germline V gene (reference sequence). The CDR3 loop reads CSARDNHEQYF. The CDR3 DNA is TGCAGTGCTAGAGATAACCACGAGCAGTACTTC.

J is TRBJ2-7 and V is TRBV30; 11 bases align to TRBD1. The germline V gene has CDR1 GTSNPN and CDR2 SVGIG (reference sequence). The V segment lost 0 bases and the J segment 2 bases; nucleotides outside the gene matches: 6. This CDR3 has 16 residues. CDR3 in amino acids: CAWSVKGQGAPYEQYF. The CDR3 DNA follows: TGTGCCTGGAGTGTAAAAGGACAGGGGGCGCCCTACGAGCAGTACTTC.